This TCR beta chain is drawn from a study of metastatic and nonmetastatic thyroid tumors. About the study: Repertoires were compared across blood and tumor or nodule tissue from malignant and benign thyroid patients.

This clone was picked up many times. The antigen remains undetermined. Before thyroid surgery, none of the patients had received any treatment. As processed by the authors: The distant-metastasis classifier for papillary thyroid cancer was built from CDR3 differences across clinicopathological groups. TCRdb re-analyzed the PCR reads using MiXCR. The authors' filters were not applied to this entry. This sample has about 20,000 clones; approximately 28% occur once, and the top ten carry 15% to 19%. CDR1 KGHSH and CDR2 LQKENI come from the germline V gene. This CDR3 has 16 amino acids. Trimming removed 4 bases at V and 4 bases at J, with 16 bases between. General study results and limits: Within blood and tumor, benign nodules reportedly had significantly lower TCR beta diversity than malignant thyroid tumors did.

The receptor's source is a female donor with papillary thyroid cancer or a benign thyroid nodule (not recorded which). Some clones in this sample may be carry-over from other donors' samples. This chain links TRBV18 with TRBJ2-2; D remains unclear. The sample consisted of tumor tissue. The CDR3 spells CASSLPSSVLTGELFF. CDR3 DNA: TGTGCCAGCTCACTACCCTCGTCAGTACTCACCGGGGAGCTGTTTTTT.